Listed below are T cell receptor beta chains from one sample, sequenced in a study of shared clonotypes between healthy human individuals. TCRdb keeps only in-frame clones here, not all; method: immunoSEQ multiplex PCR. The sample holds approximately 2,000,000 clones, 90% to 95% seen once. Source material: naive CD8+ T cells from PBMCs. The receptors stem from a man aged 18 to 29 in good health. Some clones in this sample may be carry-over from other donors' samples. Each CDR3 is given with its conserved first and last residue. A D gene is named only where the DNA matches it firmly. Clone size is shown for a subset of rows, as once, few, many or a class of expanded clone.

>-|TRBJ2-3|TRBV7-9|-
CASGDRQDTQYF
TGTGCCAGTGGGGACCGCCAGGATACGCAGTATTTT
>-|TRBJ1-5|TRBV25-1|-
CASSEGESGNQPQHF
TGTGCCAGCAGCGAGGGGGAATCTGGCAATCAGCCCCAGCATTTT
>TRBD2|TRBJ2-3|TRBV6-5|-
CASSSGTSGTDTQYF
TGTGCCAGCAGTTCCGGGACTAGCGGCACAGATACGCAGTATTTT
>-|TRBJ2-2|TRBV14|-
CASSRPRWGELFF
TGTGCCAGCAGCCGTCCTCGATGGGGTGAGCTGTTTTTT
>TRBD2|TRBJ2-7|TRBV4-3|-
CASSQGLAGGPGEQYF
TGCGCCAGCAGCCAAGGACTAGCGGGAGGGCCAGGCGAGCAGTACTTC
>-|TRBJ2-7|TRBV7-9|-
CASRLGPLDEQYF
TGTGCCAGCAGACTTGGACCGCTCGACGAGCAGTACTTC
>TRBD2|TRBJ2-1|TRBV5-1|once
CASSRSGTSGKTSSYNEQFF
TGCGCCAGCAGCAGATCCGGGACTAGCGGGAAAACTTCGTCCTACAATGAGCAGTTCTTC
>-|TRBJ2-5|TRBV27|-
CASSDRGQQTQYF
TGTGCCAGCAGTGACCGGGGTCAACAGACCCAGTACTTC
>-|TRBJ2-7|TRBV5-1|-
CASSSGGALEQYF
TGCGCCAGCAGCTCGGGCGGGGCCTTAGAGCAGTACTTC
>-|TRBJ1-5|TRBV28|-
CASAQMRSGQPQHF
TGTGCCAGCGCGCAGATGCGTTCTGGTCAGCCCCAGCATTTT
>-|TRBJ2-7|TRBV9|-
CASSVGGVTYEQYF
TGTGCCAGCAGCGTAGGCGGGGTAACCTACGAGCAGTACTTC
>-|TRBJ1-5|TRBV7-8|-
CASSFQGRGQPQHF
TGTGCCAGCAGCTTTCAGGGGCGCGGTCAGCCCCAGCATTTT